The next 25 T cell receptor beta chains were all read from a single sample in a study of identifying expanded T cells in peripheral blood. Sequenced by immunoSEQ multiplex PCR; TCRdb stores in-frame clones only, minus some. The table records about 90,000 clones, approximately 85% of them present only once. The sample comprised blood. The receptors come from a person aged 18 to 75 in good health.

The chain couples TRBV6-6 to TRBJ2-5; 9 bases line up with TRBD1. Germline loops: CDR1 MNHNY, CDR2 SVGAGI (reference sequence). CDR3 length: 13 amino acids. J was trimmed by 7 bases and V by 7 bases; bases with no gene match: 7. This chain's CDR3 is CASKGQGIGTQYF. In nucleotides, the CDR3 is TGTGCCAGCAAGGGACAGGGAATTGGGACCCAGTACTTC.

V and J are TRBV18 and TRBJ1-1; D is possibly TRBD1 (5 bases). The CDR3 is made up of 15 amino acids. Germline V gene sequence: CDR1 KGHSH, CDR2 LQKENI. The V and J ends lost 2 bases and 1 base respectively, with 11 bases between them. The CDR3: CASSPDRGKNTEAFF. As DNA, the CDR3 is TGTGCCAGCTCACCAGATAGGGGAAAGAACACTGAAGCTTTCTTT.

This clone was detected a few times. CDR3 sequence reads: CASSLAKGSLAKNIQYF. Written as DNA, the CDR3 is TGTGCCAGCAGCTTGGCCAAAGGTTCCCTAGCCAAAAACATTCAGTACTTC. This rearrangement joins TRBV5-6 to TRBJ2-4, with D unclear. This CDR3 has 17 amino acids. Germline V gives CDR1 SGHDT, CDR2 YYEEEE. V was pared by 0 bases and J by 0 bases, with 13 bases between. Full variable domain (rest looked up from reference TRBV5-6 and TRBJ2-4): DAGVTQSPTHLIKTRGQQVTLRCSPKSGHDTVSWYQQALGQGPQFIFQYYEEEERQRGNFPDRFSGHQFPNYSSELNVNALLLGDSALYLCASSLAKGSLAKNIQYFGAGTRLSVL.

The rearrangement uses TRBV5-8 and TRBJ1-1; D is undetermined. Germline V gene data show CDR1 as SGHTS and CDR2 as YDEGEE. This CDR3 spans 13 amino acids. Deletions cut 1 base from V and 4 bases from J, with 8 bases between. CDR3 protein: CASSLSRSTEAFF. CDR3 coding DNA: TGTGCCAGCAGCTTGTCTCGGAGCACTGAAGCTTTCTTT.

The V gene is TRBV4-3, the J gene TRBJ1-2; D unclear. Germline-derived CDR1 and CDR2 are LGHNA and YSLEER. Trimming cost V 0 bases and J 0 bases, with 11 bases left between them. The CDR3 loop spans 16 amino acids. As DNA, the CDR3 is TGCGCCAGCAGCCAAGAGCATTATTCGGCTAACTATGGCTACACCTTC. It codes for CASSQEHYSANYGYTF.

This clone was picked up one time. This chain links TRBV15 with TRBJ2-4, with TRBD1 identical over 9 bases. Germline lookup yields CDR1 LNHNV and CDR2 YYDKDF (reference sequence). CDR3 size: 14 residues. The junction had 6 bases not matched to a gene; V was cut back by 5 bases and J by 7 bases. The CDR3 DNA reads TGTGCCACCAGCGGAATTGGACAGGGGAACATTCAGTACTTC. Protein: CATSGIGQGNIQYF. Using reference TRBV15 and TRBJ2-4 for the parts outside the CDR3, the full variable domain is DAMVIQNPRYQVTQFGKPVTLSCSQTLNHNVMYWYQQKSSQAPKLLFHYYDKDFNNEADTPDNFQSRRPNTSFCFLDIRSPGLGDTAMYLCATSGIGQGNIQYFGAGTRLSVL.

The chain uses TRBV7-9 and TRBJ2-5, with D unresolved. V shed 2 bases and J shed 7 bases, with 8 bases lying between them. CDR1 is SEHNR and CDR2 is FQNEAQ in the germline V gene (reference sequence). The CDR3 loop spans 12 amino acids. CDR3 in DNA: TGTGCCAGCAGCTTAACCCTGGGGACCCAGTACTTC. This codes for CASSLTLGTQYF.

This clone occurred once. The chain couples TRBV7-6 to TRBJ1-2, with a weak D call TRBD1 (6 bases). The CDR3 runs to 17 residues. The V gene's germline CDR1 is SGHVS and CDR2 FNYEAQ. The V and J ends lost 5 bases and 0 bases respectively, with 19 bases between them. The CDR3 protein is CASSPNGGGDTNYGYTF. The CDR3 DNA reads TGTGCCAGCAGCCCCAACGGTGGGGGGGACACTAACTATGGCTACACCTTC.

V usage is TRBV7-9 and J usage is TRBJ1-1, with TRBD1 as a possible D gene (5 bases). Germline V gives CDR1 SEHNR, CDR2 FQNEAQ (reference sequence). The CDR3 loop spans 16 amino acids. Trimming removed 6 bases from V and 0 bases from J, with 17 bases in between. The CDR3, as DNA: TGTGCCAGCAGTCCCGGGGGATCTCCTTTGAACACTGAAGCTTTCTTT. Protein: CASSPGGSPLNTEAFF.

V and J are TRBV7-2 and TRBJ1-2; D is unclear. The germline gives CDR1 SGHTA, CDR2 FQGNSA. V lost 4 bases and J 0 bases, leaving 12 bases between the germline ends. The CDR3 consists of 15 residues. In DNA, the CDR3 is TGTGCCAGCAGCTGGATCCGGAGAACTAACTATGGCTACACCTTC. Protein sequence: CASSWIRRTNYGYTF.

The CDR3 DNA is TGTGCCAGTAGCTCGACAGGGGGCCGTTATTTTGGTGGCTACACCTTC. It translates to CASSSTGGRYFGGYTF. The genes are TRBV19 and TRBJ1-2; TRBD1 matches at 10 bases. The trim removed 6 bases at V and 7 bases at J, leaving 14 bases unmatched. The CDR3 is 16 amino acids. Germline CDR1 and CDR2: LNHDA and SQIVND (reference sequence).

DNA for the CDR3: TGTGCCAGCAGCCGCGTTGGGACAGCGGCTGAAGCTTTCTTT. It codes for CASSRVGTAAEAFF. The chain links TRBV6-5 to TRBJ1-1, with 7 bases fitting TRBD1. CDR3 length: 14 residues. Germline V CDR1 and CDR2: MNHEY, SVGAGI. Trimming removed 6 bases from V and 6 bases from J; junction bases left unmatched: 10.

The gene calls are TRBV7-7 and TRBJ2-5; 10 bases are shared with TRBD2. This CDR3 comprises 16 residues. V shed 1 base and J 2 bases; nucleotides not matched to a gene: 4. The germline V gene has CDR1 SSHAT and CDR2 FNYEAQ (reference sequence). The CDR3 sequence: CASSLGAGGKQETQYF. The CDR3, as DNA: TGTGCCAGCAGCTTAGGAGCGGGGGGGAAACAAGAGACCCAGTACTTC.

The chain uses TRBV6-5 and TRBJ2-7; 8 bases fit TRBD1. V dropped 6 bases and J dropped 4; count of bases not matched to a gene: 11. Per the germline V gene, CDR1 is MNHEY and CDR2 is SVGAGI. CDR3 length: 15 residues. The CDR3 nucleotides are TGTGCCAGCAGCAGACCTCGACAGGGGCGGTACGAGCAGTACTTC. It encodes CASSRPRQGRYEQYF.

The chain links TRBV6-5 to TRBJ2-1; D perhaps matches TRBD1 (6 bases). Per germline, CDR1 MNHEY and CDR2 SVGAGI. V gave up 5 bases and J gave up 8 bases, with 13 bases separating them. This CDR3 spans 13 amino acids. The CDR3 region has the DNA TGTGCCAGCAGTGACCACAGGGATGATGAGCAGTTCTTC. Amino acids: CASSDHRDDEQFF.

This CDR3 reads CASSLRGRSYEQYF. DNA for the CDR3: TGTGCCAGCAGCCTCAGGGGGCGTTCCTACGAGCAGTACTTC. This rearrangement joins TRBV14 to TRBJ2-7; 8 bases agree with TRBD1. With 4 bases clipped from V and 1 base from J, the junction kept 3 bases outside the gene matches. The germline CDR1 and CDR2 sequences are SGHDN and FVKESK. This CDR3 is built from 14 residues. Full variable domain (outside the CDR3, taken from reference TRBV14 and TRBJ2-7): EAGVTQFPSHSVIEKGQTVTLRCDPISGHDNLYWYRRVMGKEIKFLLHFVKESKQDESGMPNNRFLAERTGGTYSTLKVQPAELEDSGVYFCASSLRGRSYEQYFGPGTRLTVT.

Remarks on this clone: An end of the junction differs from the germline gene, which may be a read error. The chain carries TRBV6-1 and TRBJ2-1; TRBD1 might be the D (6 bases). Germline V CDR1 and CDR2: MNHNS, SASEGT. There are 16 residues in the CDR3. The CDR3 is CASREVGAHSYNEQFF. In DNA form, the CDR3 reads TGTGCCAGCAGGGAAGTGGGGGCCCACTCCTACAATGAGCAGTTCTTC.

In its sample, this clone was seen once. The junction departs from the called germline gene at one end, perhaps through a read error. The chain combines TRBV6-1 with TRBJ2-4; D call uncertain. Germline assignment: CDR1 MNHNS and CDR2 SASEGT. CDR3 length equals 14 residues. CDR3 in DNA: TGTGCCAGCTTTCTTTCCACAGCCCAAAACATTCAGTACTTC. Translated: CASFLSTAQNIQYF.

The gene calls are TRBV7-9 and TRBJ2-1, with D perhaps being TRBD1 or TRBD2 (5 bases each). The length of the CDR3 is 18 residues. V was shortened by 4 bases and J by 8 bases, with 27 bases between the two germline ends. Germline CDR1 is SEHNR and CDR2 is FQNEAQ (reference sequence). The CDR3 coding sequence is TGTGCCAGCAGCTCCCGCGCCCCAACAGGTCTCGGGGTAGATGAGCAGTTCTTC. It yields the protein CASSSRAPTGLGVDEQFF.

The chain has TRBV6-5 and TRBJ2-7; tentative D call: TRBD1 (6 bases). Trimming removed 8 bases at V and 3 bases at J, with 20 bases between. The CDR3 has 15 residues. CDR1 and CDR2 from the germline V gene are MNHEY and SVGAGI. The CDR3 loop is CASSPGVGGVYEQYF. The CDR3 DNA follows: TGTGCCAGCTCCCCTGGGGTAGGGGGAGTCTACGAGCAGTACTTC.

The chain is built from TRBV10-3 and TRBJ1-2; possible D gene TRBD1, 5 bases. This CDR3 has 12 amino acids. The germline V gene has CDR1 ENHRY and CDR2 SYGVKD. V lost 2 bases, J lost 4 bases, and 5 bases lay in between. The CDR3 is CAISEDSYGYTF. CDR3 nucleotides: TGTGCCATCAGTGAGGACAGCTATGGCTACACCTTC.

V usage is TRBV18 and J usage is TRBJ2-7; D is unclear. Trimming took 0 bases from V and 6 from J, leaving 12 bases between them. The CDR3 is 14 residues long. CDR1 and CDR2 (germline): KGHSH, LQKENI. DNA of the CDR3: TGTGCCAGCTCACCACCATCTAATTCGTTCGAGCAGTACTTC. The encoded protein is CASSPPSNSFEQYF.

The rearrangement uses TRBV7-9 and TRBJ1-4; weak D call: TRBD1 (6 bases). The germline V and J ends were trimmed by 5 bases and 6 bases, with 13 bases remaining between them. The CDR3 has 14 amino acids. CDR1 is SEHNR, CDR2 FQNEAQ, per germline (reference sequence). Written as DNA, the CDR3 is TGTGCCAGCAGCCCCAGGGGCCCTCATGAAAAACTGTTTTTT. Residues: CASSPRGPHEKLFF.

This sequence joins TRBV9 and TRBJ1-4, with 9 bases that match TRBD1. The ends lost 2 bases at V and 10 bases at J; junction bases unmatched: 3. The length of the CDR3 is 13 residues. Germline V gene sequence: CDR1 SGDLS, CDR2 YYNGEE. This CDR3 reads CASSVGQGGKLFF. The CDR3 DNA reads as TGTGCCAGCAGCGTGGGACAGGGCGGAAAACTGTTTTTT.

The chain has TRBV14 and TRBJ2-1; D possibly corresponds to TRBD1 (6 bases). V was cut by 4 bases and J by 1 base, with 14 bases left in between. The CDR3 runs 16 residues. CDR1 is SGHDN, CDR2 FVKESK, per germline. The DNA of the CDR3 is TGTGCCAGCAGCCCTCTTGGACAGTATTCCTACAATGAGCAGTTCTTC. Its translation: CASSPLGQYSYNEQFF. Full variable domain (missing parts from reference TRBV14 and TRBJ2-1): EAGVTQFPSHSVIEKGQTVTLRCDPISGHDNLYWYRRVMGKEIKFLLHFVKESKQDESGMPNNRFLAERTGGTYSTLKVQPAELEDSGVYFCASSPLGQYSYNEQFFGPGTRLTVL.